These T cell receptor beta chains were read from a single sample in a study of blood T cell repertoires in COVID-19. Some clones are missing from TCRdb's copy, which holds only in-frame ones; the method was immunoSEQ multiplex PCR. The table has tens of thousands of clones, 86% seen once. Sequencing was performed on peripheral blood. The receptors shown here come from a man aged 35 to 55 with acute or convalescent COVID-19. The CDR3 runs from the conserved cysteine through the conserved F or W. Fields, in order: J gene, V gene, D gene, clone size, CDR3 protein, CDR3 DNA. The D gene is left open where the match is weak. Size is omitted from some rows. Given values are once, few, many or a class for expanded clones.

j_call: TRBJ2-7; v_call: TRBV30; d_call: TRBD1; clone_size: NA; cdr3_aa: CAWSRGGQGTYEQYF; cdr3_nt: TGTGCCTGGAGTCGAGGGGGACAGGGAACATACGAGCAGTACTTC
j_call: TRBJ2-7; v_call: TRBV7-2; d_call: TRBD1; clone_size: NA; cdr3_aa: CASSGGQGNYEQYF; cdr3_nt: TGTGCCAGCAGCGGGGGACAGGGGAACTACGAGCAGTACTTC
j_call: TRBJ1-4; v_call: TRBV2; d_call: NA; clone_size: NA; cdr3_aa: CASTPLRDKPNEKLFF; cdr3_nt: TGTGCCAGCACCCCTCTCCGGGACAAGCCCAATGAAAAACTGTTTTTT
j_call: TRBJ2-5; v_call: TRBV5-8; d_call: NA; clone_size: NA; cdr3_aa: CASSLFGGPGETQYF; cdr3_nt: TGTGCCAGCAGCTTATTTGGAGGGCCGGGGGAGACCCAGTACTTC
j_call: TRBJ1-2; v_call: TRBV11-2; d_call: TRBD1; clone_size: NA; cdr3_aa: CASTRVGGTVYGYTF; cdr3_nt: TGTGCCAGCACCCGGGTAGGAGGGACAGTCTATGGCTACACCTTC
j_call: TRBJ1-2; v_call: TRBV20-1; d_call: NA; clone_size: NA; cdr3_aa: CSAKLNYGYTF; cdr3_nt: TGCAGTGCTAAGCTGAACTATGGCTACACCTTC
j_call: TRBJ1-2; v_call: TRBV6-5; d_call: TRBD1; clone_size: NA; cdr3_aa: CASSYSRTGEGYTF; cdr3_nt: TGTGCCAGCAGTTACTCGAGGACAGGGGAGGGCTACACCTTC
j_call: TRBJ1-4; v_call: TRBV30; d_call: TRBD1; clone_size: NA; cdr3_aa: CAWSGDRGHEKLFF; cdr3_nt: TGTGCCTGGAGTGGGGACAGGGGGCACGAAAAACTGTTTTTT
j_call: TRBJ2-2; v_call: TRBV2; d_call: NA; clone_size: NA; cdr3_aa: CASSLVPSGTGRGVAGELFF; cdr3_nt: TGTGCCAGCAGTCTCGTTCCCTCCGGGACTGGCCGGGGTGTGGCCGGGGAGCTGTTTTTT
j_call: TRBJ2-1; v_call: TRBV4-2; d_call: TRBD1; clone_size: NA; cdr3_aa: CASSQEGTGDNEQFF; cdr3_nt: TGTGCCAGCAGCCAAGAGGGGACAGGGGACAATGAGCAGTTCTTC
j_call: TRBJ1-2; v_call: TRBV19; d_call: NA; clone_size: NA; cdr3_aa: CASSRMEGYTF; cdr3_nt: TGTGCCAGTAGTAGGATGGAGGGCTACACCTTC
j_call: TRBJ2-2; v_call: TRBV13; d_call: NA; clone_size: NA; cdr3_aa: CASSPPPGGMSTGELFF; cdr3_nt: TGTGCCAGCAGCCCTCCCCCCGGGGGTATGAGCACCGGGGAGCTGTTTTTT
j_call: TRBJ1-4; v_call: TRBV6-4; d_call: NA; clone_size: NA; cdr3_aa: CASSTRRCFF; cdr3_nt: TGTGCCAGCAGCACTAGGAGGTGTTTTTTT
j_call: TRBJ2-5; v_call: TRBV27; d_call: NA; clone_size: NA; cdr3_aa: CASSSGSLETQYF; cdr3_nt: TGTGCCAGCAGCTCGGGAAGTCTAGAGACCCAGTACTTC
j_call: TRBJ2-2; v_call: TRBV7-3; d_call: NA; clone_size: NA; cdr3_aa: CASSSTVAGELFF; cdr3_nt: TGTGCCAGCAGCTCGACAGTCGCGGGGGAGCTGTTTTTT
j_call: TRBJ2-2; v_call: TRBV27; d_call: NA; clone_size: once; cdr3_aa: CASRVQGGTGELFF; cdr3_nt: TGTGCCAGCAGAGTGCAGGGGGGCACCGGGGAGCTGTTTTTT
j_call: TRBJ2-7; v_call: TRBV14; d_call: TRBD2; clone_size: NA; cdr3_aa: CASSQGLALTYEQYF; cdr3_nt: TGTGCCAGCAGCCAAGGACTAGCGCTTACCTACGAGCAGTACTTC
j_call: TRBJ2-1; v_call: TRBV10-3; d_call: NA; clone_size: NA; cdr3_aa: CAISDDRQNNNEQFF; cdr3_nt: TGTGCCATCAGTGATGACCGACAGAATAACAATGAGCAGTTCTTC
j_call: TRBJ1-2; v_call: TRBV10-3; d_call: NA; clone_size: NA; cdr3_aa: CAISDGGGYTF; cdr3_nt: TGTGCCATCAGTGATGGCGGTGGCTACACCTTC
j_call: TRBJ1-5; v_call: TRBV2; d_call: TRBD1; clone_size: NA; cdr3_aa: CASSRQGSNQPQHF; cdr3_nt: TGTGCCAGCAGTAGACAGGGTAGCAATCAGCCCCAGCATTTT
j_call: TRBJ1-5; v_call: TRBV2; d_call: TRBD1; clone_size: NA; cdr3_aa: CASSERGLFSNQPQHF; cdr3_nt: TGTGCCAGCAGTGAAAGGGGGCTTTTTAGCAATCAGCCCCAGCATTTT
j_call: TRBJ2-5; v_call: TRBV12-3/TRBV12-4; d_call: NA; clone_size: NA; cdr3_aa: CASGYREETQYF; cdr3_nt: TGTGCCAGCGGCTACAGGGAAGAGACCCAGTACTTC
j_call: TRBJ1-1; v_call: TRBV30; d_call: TRBD1; clone_size: NA; cdr3_aa: CAWNKPGQGLANTEAFF; cdr3_nt: TGTGCCTGGAACAAACCGGGACAGGGTCTAGCTAACACTGAAGCTTTCTTT
j_call: TRBJ2-2; v_call: TRBV24-1; d_call: NA; clone_size: NA; cdr3_aa: CAVTGRGTGELFF; cdr3_nt: TGTGCCGTGACAGGCCGAGGGACCGGGGAGCTGTTTTTT
j_call: TRBJ1-2; v_call: TRBV5-8; d_call: TRBD1; clone_size: NA; cdr3_aa: CASSLRRTGPGGYTF; cdr3_nt: TGTGCCAGCAGCCTCCGTCGGACAGGGCCTGGTGGCTACACCTTC
j_call: TRBJ2-1; v_call: TRBV5-6; d_call: NA; clone_size: NA; cdr3_aa: CASSLELVLVF; cdr3_nt: TGTGCCAGCAGCTTGGAGCTAGTACTTGTCTTC